This is a list of T cell receptor beta chains from one sample in a study of blood T cell repertoires in COVID-19. Clones were sequenced by immunoSEQ multiplex PCR, and TCRdb holds only the in-frame ones, with some missing. The sample records 170,000 or so clones, about four fifths being singletons. Source material: peripheral blood. The receptors were gathered from a woman in her 70s with COVID-19, enrolled during active disease. CDR3s include the opening cysteine and the closing phenylalanine or tryptophan. D genes are given only for firm matches. Clone size is given for some rows only: seen once, a few or many times, or a class if the clone is expanded.

>TRBV19|NA|NA|TRBJ2-3
TGTGCCAGTAGTATATATACAGGGTCGACTAGCACAGATACGCAGTATTTT
CASSIYTGSTSTDTQYF
>TRBV7-9|NA|NA|TRBJ1-4
TGTGCCAGCAGCTTAGACAGGGCTGGCGAAAAACTGTTTTTT
CASSLDRAGEKLFF
>TRBV29-1|NA|once|TRBJ2-5
TGCAGCGTTGTATCTGTCGAGACCCAGTACTTC
CSVVSVETQYF
>TRBV29-1|TRBD1|NA|TRBJ2-3
TGCAGCGTTGACGTCGGGACAGGGACAACAGATACGCAGTATTTT
CSVDVGTGTTDTQYF
>TRBV19|NA|NA|TRBJ1-1
TGTGCCAGTACCAAACTAGGGGGTAGCACTGAAGCTTTCTTT
CASTKLGGSTEAFF
>TRBV2|TRBD1|NA|TRBJ2-6
TGTGCCAGCAGATCCGACAGGGGGCGAGGTGGGGCCAATGTCCTGACTTTC
CASRSDRGRGGANVLTF
>TRBV28|NA|NA|TRBJ1-3
TGTGCCAGCAGTTTGGGGACTGCGGCTGGAAACACCATATATTTT
CASSLGTAAGNTIYF
>TRBV30|NA|NA|TRBJ1-3
TGTGCCTGGAGTGTACCAGGCTCTGGAAACACCATATATTTT
CAWSVPGSGNTIYF
>TRBV6-5|NA|NA|TRBJ2-3
TGTGCCAGCAGCGATAGGACAGCTAGCACAGATACGCAGTATTTT
CASSDRTASTDTQYF
>TRBV6-2/TRBV6-3|TRBD1|NA|TRBJ1-1
TGTGCCAGCAGTTACTCCCCGGGACAGGGTGTTAGGACTGAAGCTTTCTTT
CASSYSPGQGVRTEAFF
>TRBV2|NA|NA|TRBJ1-2
TGTGCCAGCAGCATGACAATGTACGGCTACACCTTC
CASSMTMYGYTF
>TRBV7-9|NA|few|TRBJ1-5
TGTGCCACCTCGGTTGGAGGGCAGACGGGTCAGCCCCAGCATTTT
CATSVGGQTGQPQHF
>TRBV9|NA|NA|TRBJ2-2
TGTGCCAGCAGCGTAGCTTCGGGGACCGGGGAGCTGTTTTTT
CASSVASGTGELFF
>TRBV5-5|NA|NA|TRBJ1-2
TGTGCCAGCAGCTTGGAACAGTACTATGGCTACACCTTC
CASSLEQYYGYTF
>TRBV4-1|NA|NA|TRBJ1-1
TGCGCCAGCAGCCAAGAAGGGTCGGGGAGGGCCACTGAAGCTTTCTTT
CASSQEGSGRATEAFF
>TRBV9|TRBD1|NA|TRBJ2-2
TGTGCCAGCAGCGTACAGGGGGCGTCTAGGGGGGAGCTGTTTTTT
CASSVQGASRGELFF
>TRBV28|NA|NA|TRBJ1-5
TGTGCCAGCAGTGGAGGGGTTAGCAATCAGCCCCAGCATTTT
CASSGGVSNQPQHF
>TRBV24-1|TRBD2|once|TRBJ2-2
TGTGCCACCAGTGATCCCGGACTAGCGGCGAACACCGGGGAGCTGTTTTTT
CATSDPGLAANTGELFF
>TRBV5-6|NA|NA|TRBJ1-3
TGTGCCAGCAGCTTCTCGGGATATGGAAACACCATATATTTT
CASSFSGYGNTIYF
>TRBV30|NA|NA|TRBJ2-1
TGTGCCTGGAGGCCGACTAGTGTCGATGAGCAGTTCTTC
CAWRPTSVDEQFF
>TRBV6-5|TRBD2|NA|TRBJ2-7
TGTGCCAGCAGTCTACTAGCGGGCTCCTACGAGCAGTACTTC
CASSLLAGSYEQYF
>TRBV11-2|TRBD1|NA|TRBJ1-1
TGTGCCAGCAGCTTGGGGACAGCGAACACTGAAGCTTTCTTT
CASSLGTANTEAFF
>TRBV24-1|NA|NA|TRBJ1-4
TGTGCCACCAGTGAAGGCGGGGCTGCAACTAATGAAAAACTGTTTTTT
CATSEGGAATNEKLFF
>TRBV24-1|NA|NA|TRBJ1-2
TGTGCCACCAGTGATCAAAGCCAGGGTCAAAAAGGCTACACCTTC
CATSDQSQGQKGYTF
>TRBV9|TRBD2|once|TRBJ2-7
TGTGCCAGCAGCGTAGAGGGACTAGTATACGAGCAGTACTTC
CASSVEGLVYEQYF
>TRBV11-2|NA|NA|TRBJ2-3
TGTGCCAGCAGCTTAGGGGCGAATCCCACAGATACGCAGTATTTT
CASSLGANPTDTQYF
>TRBV6-4|NA|once|TRBJ1-6
TGTGCCAGCAGTGCGCTAGGACTTCGGATAATTTCACCCCTCCACTTT
CASSALGLRIISPLHF